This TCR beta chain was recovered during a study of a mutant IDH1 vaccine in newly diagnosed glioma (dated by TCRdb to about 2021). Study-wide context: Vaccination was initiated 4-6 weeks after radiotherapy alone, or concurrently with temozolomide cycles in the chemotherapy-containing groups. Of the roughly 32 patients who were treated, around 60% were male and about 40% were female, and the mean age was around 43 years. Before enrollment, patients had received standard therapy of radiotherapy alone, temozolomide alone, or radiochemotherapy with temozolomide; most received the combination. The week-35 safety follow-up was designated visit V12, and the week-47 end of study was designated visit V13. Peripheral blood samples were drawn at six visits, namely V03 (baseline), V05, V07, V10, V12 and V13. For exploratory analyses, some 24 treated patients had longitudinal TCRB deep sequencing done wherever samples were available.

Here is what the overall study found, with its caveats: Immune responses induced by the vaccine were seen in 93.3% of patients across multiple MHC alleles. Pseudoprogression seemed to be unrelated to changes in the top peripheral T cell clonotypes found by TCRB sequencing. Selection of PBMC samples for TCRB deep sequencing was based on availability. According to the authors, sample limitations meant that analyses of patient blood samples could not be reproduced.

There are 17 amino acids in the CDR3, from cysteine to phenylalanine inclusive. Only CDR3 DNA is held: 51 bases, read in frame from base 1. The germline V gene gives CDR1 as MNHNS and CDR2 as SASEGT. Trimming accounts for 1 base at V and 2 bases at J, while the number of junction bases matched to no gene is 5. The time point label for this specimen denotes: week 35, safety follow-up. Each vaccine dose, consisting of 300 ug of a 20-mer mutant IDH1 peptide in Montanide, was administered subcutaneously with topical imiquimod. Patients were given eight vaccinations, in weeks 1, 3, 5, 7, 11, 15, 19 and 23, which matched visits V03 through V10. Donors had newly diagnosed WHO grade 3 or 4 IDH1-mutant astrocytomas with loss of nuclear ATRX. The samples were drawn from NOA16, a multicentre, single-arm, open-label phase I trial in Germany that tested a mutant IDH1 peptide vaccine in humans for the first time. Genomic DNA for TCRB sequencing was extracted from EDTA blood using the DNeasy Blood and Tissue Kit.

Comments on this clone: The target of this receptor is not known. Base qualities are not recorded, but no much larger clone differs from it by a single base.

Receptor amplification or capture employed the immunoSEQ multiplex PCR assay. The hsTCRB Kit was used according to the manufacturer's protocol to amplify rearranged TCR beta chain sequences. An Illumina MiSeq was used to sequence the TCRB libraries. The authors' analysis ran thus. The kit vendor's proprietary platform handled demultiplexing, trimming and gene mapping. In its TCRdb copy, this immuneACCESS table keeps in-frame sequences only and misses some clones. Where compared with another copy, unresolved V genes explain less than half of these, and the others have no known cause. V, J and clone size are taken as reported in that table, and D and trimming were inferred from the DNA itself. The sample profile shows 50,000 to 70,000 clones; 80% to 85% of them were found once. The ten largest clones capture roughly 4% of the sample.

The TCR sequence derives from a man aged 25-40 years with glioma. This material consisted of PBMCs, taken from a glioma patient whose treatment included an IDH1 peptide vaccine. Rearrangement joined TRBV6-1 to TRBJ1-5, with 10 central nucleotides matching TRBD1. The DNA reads TGTGCCAGCAGTGAAGTGTGGGACAGGGGACGCAATCAGCCCCAGCATTTT. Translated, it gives CASSEVWDRGRNQPQHF.